The 17 T cell receptor beta chains below come from one sample, sequenced in a study of T cell repertoires and HLA-DP antigens. TCRdb's copy holds only in-frame clones and misses some; the assay was immunoSEQ multiplex PCR. The profile shows 90,000 to 130,000 clones, 80% to 95% of them singletons. Their antigen targets remain unknown. The sample was CD4+ T cells from PBMCs. The receptors here all came from a woman under 30 in good health and CMV-seronegative.

This clone came up once. This chain links TRBV15 with TRBJ2-1; D call uncertain. CDR1 LNHNV and CDR2 YYDKDF come from the germline V gene (reference sequence). CDR3 size: 13 residues. The V and J ends lost 2 bases and 4 bases respectively, with 6 bases between them. The CDR3 region is CATSRPPYNEQFF. The CDR3, as DNA: TGTGCCACCAGCAGACCTCCATACAATGAGCAGTTCTTC.

This chain connects TRBV6-1 to TRBJ2-7, with 7 bases lining up with TRBD2. V trimming: 6 bases; J trimming: 0 bases; junction bases outside the gene matches: 8. Per the germline V gene, CDR1 is MNHNS and CDR2 is SASEGT. This CDR3 contains 15 residues. This chain's CDR3 is CASSRGLSSSYEQYF. CDR3 DNA: TGTGCCAGCAGCCGGGGACTATCCAGCTCCTACGAGCAGTACTTC.

The chain employs TRBV2 and TRBJ1-6, with 10 bases identical to TRBD1. Trimming at V came to 7 bases and at J to 10 bases, leaving 7 bases not matched to a gene. CDR3 length: 14 amino acids. Germline V lookup: CDR1 SNHLY, CDR2 FYNNEI. The DNA for the CDR3 is TGTGCCAGCAACCTGGACAGGGGGAAATCACCCCTCCACTTT. Its protein product is CASNLDRGKSPLHF.

This chain joins TRBV19 and TRBJ2-7, with TRBD1 matching over 10 bases. V was clipped by 3 bases and J by 1 base; unmatched bases: 3. Germline CDR1 LNHDA, CDR2 SQIVND (reference sequence). This CDR3 contains 15 residues. CDR3 region: CASSIGGQGSYEQYF. The CDR3 nucleotides read TGTGCCAGTAGTATTGGGGGACAGGGGTCCTACGAGCAGTACTTC.

This clone was found a few times. The chain recombines TRBV7-2 with TRBJ1-2, with D perhaps matching TRBD1 (5 bases). Trimming took off 7 bases at V and 4 bases at J, with 10 bases between the two ends. CDR3 length: 12 amino acids. From germline, CDR1 is SGHTA and CDR2 FQGNSA. CDR3 DNA: TGTGCCAGCAACCCCCAGGGCTATGGCTACACCTTC. Protein sequence: CASNPQGYGYTF.

V and J are TRBV28 and TRBJ2-7, with D maybe TRBD2 (5 bases). CDR3 length equals 13 residues. V was cut by 1 base and J by 6 bases, with 10 bases left in between. CDR1 MDHEN and CDR2 SYDVKM come from the germline V gene. The CDR3 loop reads CASSLYGDGEQYF. The CDR3 DNA follows: TGTGCCAGCAGTTTATACGGGGATGGCGAGCAGTACTTC.

This chain uses TRBV10-2 with TRBJ2-5; D ambiguous. CDR3 size: 12 residues. With 7 bases removed from V and 5 bases from J, the gap between germline ends came to 11 bases. Germline V CDR1 and CDR2: WSHSY, SAAADI. The CDR3 region is CASIPGWETQYF. The CDR3, as DNA: TGCGCCAGCATCCCGGGCTGGGAGACCCAGTACTTC.

The chain links TRBV11-2 to TRBJ2-2, with D perhaps matching TRBD1 (5 bases). The V gene lost 5 bases and the J gene lost 5 bases, with 9 bases spanning the gap. This CDR3 region has 13 residues. From germline, CDR1 is SGHAT and CDR2 FQNNGV. In DNA form, the CDR3 reads TGTGCCAGCAGCCCGCAGGGAACCGGGGAGCTGTTTTTT. Protein product: CASSPQGTGELFF.

V and J are TRBV2 and TRBJ2-7, with D tentatively TRBD2 (5 bases). Germline V gene lookup returns CDR1 SNHLY and CDR2 FYNNEI. The CDR3 totals 12 residues. V was trimmed by 6 bases and J by 0 bases, leaving 6 bases between them. The DNA of the CDR3 is TGTGCCAGCAGGAGGGCCTCCTACGAGCAGTACTTC. Encoded protein: CASRRASYEQYF.

The gene calls are TRBV7-2 and TRBJ2-3, with 9 bases lining up with TRBD2. The V gene's germline CDR1 is SGHTA and CDR2 FQGNSA. The junction had 6 bases not matched to a gene; V was cut back by 2 bases and J by 3 bases. The CDR3 runs 16 residues. CDR3 bases: TGTGCCAGCAGCTTACTAGCGGGGTTAGGGACAGATACGCAGTATTTT. It specifies CASSLLAGLGTDTQYF. Looking up the rest from reference TRBV7-2 and TRBJ2-3 gives the full variable domain: GAGVSQSPSNKVTEKGKDVELRCDPISGHTALYWYRQSLGQGLEFLIYFQGNSAPDKSGLPSDRFSAERTGGSVSTLTIQRTQQEDSAVYLCASSLLAGLGTDTQYFGPGTRLTVL.

J is TRBJ2-2 and V is TRBV28, with no clear D. The CDR3 spans 14 residues. V lost 6 bases to trimming and J lost 0 bases, with 8 bases between them. Germline-derived CDR1 and CDR2 are MDHEN and SYDVKM. The CDR3 reads CASRLRANTGELFF. DNA of the CDR3: TGTGCCAGCAGGTTGAGAGCGAACACCGGGGAGCTGTTTTTT.

The chain joins TRBV18 to TRBJ2-7, with D possibly matching TRBD2 (5 bases). V lost 3 bases, J lost 6 bases, and 18 bases lay in between. The CDR3 is 15 amino acids. The germline V gene has CDR1 KGHSH and CDR2 LQKENI. In DNA form, the CDR3 reads TGTGCCAGCTCACCGGTTGGAGGTGTAGGGATCGAGCAGTACGTC. This sequence encodes CASSPVGGVGIEQYV.

CDR3 sequence: CASSPQRDTEAFF. For the CDR3, the DNA is TGTGCCAGCTCACCACAGAGGGACACTGAAGCTTTCTTT. The chain links TRBV18 to TRBJ1-1; D remains ambiguous. This CDR3 is built from 13 residues. V was pared by 1 base and J by 3 bases, with 6 bases between. Germline-derived CDR1 and CDR2 are KGHSH and LQKENI.

The chain is built from TRBV5-4 and TRBJ2-7; 8 nucleotides agree with TRBD2. CDR1 is SGHNT, CDR2 YYREEE, per germline (reference sequence). V lost 2 bases to trimming and J lost 7 bases; unmatched junction nucleotides: 14. The length of the CDR3 is 16 residues. CDR3 in DNA: TGTGCCAGCAGCTTAATGAGCGGGAGAAATTCGGGGGAGCAGTACTTC. This sequence encodes CASSLMSGRNSGEQYF.

This clone was counted a single time. The rearrangement joins TRBV5-1 to TRBJ1-1, with TRBD1 as a possible D gene (5 bases). The CDR3 has 14 amino acids. The germline V and J ends were trimmed by 6 bases and 1 base, with 13 bases remaining between them. Per germline, CDR1 SGHRS and CDR2 YFSETQ. CDR3 DNA sequence: TGCGCCAGCACTGCGGGGCCCCAGAACACTGAAGCTTTCTTT. Its protein is CASTAGPQNTEAFF.

The chain joins TRBV6-1 to TRBJ1-5, with D hard to call. The CDR3 sequence is 10 residues long. Germline V lookup: CDR1 MNHNS, CDR2 SASEGT. Trimming stripped 2 bases from V and 9 bases from J, with 2 bases between. As DNA, the CDR3 is TGTGCCAGCAGTGAAAGGCCCCAGCATTTT. Its translation is CASSERPQHF.

The genes are TRBV6-1 and TRBJ1-4, with D possibly matching TRBD1 (6 bases). The CDR3 runs 15 residues. The ends were cut back, 4 bases at V and 8 bases at J, with 17 bases in the middle. Germline CDR1 reads MNHNS; CDR2 reads SASEGT. CDR3 sequence (DNA): TGTGCCAGCAGTGCCGACAGGCAGAGCTGGGAAAAACTGTTTTTT. It specifies CASSADRQSWEKLFF.